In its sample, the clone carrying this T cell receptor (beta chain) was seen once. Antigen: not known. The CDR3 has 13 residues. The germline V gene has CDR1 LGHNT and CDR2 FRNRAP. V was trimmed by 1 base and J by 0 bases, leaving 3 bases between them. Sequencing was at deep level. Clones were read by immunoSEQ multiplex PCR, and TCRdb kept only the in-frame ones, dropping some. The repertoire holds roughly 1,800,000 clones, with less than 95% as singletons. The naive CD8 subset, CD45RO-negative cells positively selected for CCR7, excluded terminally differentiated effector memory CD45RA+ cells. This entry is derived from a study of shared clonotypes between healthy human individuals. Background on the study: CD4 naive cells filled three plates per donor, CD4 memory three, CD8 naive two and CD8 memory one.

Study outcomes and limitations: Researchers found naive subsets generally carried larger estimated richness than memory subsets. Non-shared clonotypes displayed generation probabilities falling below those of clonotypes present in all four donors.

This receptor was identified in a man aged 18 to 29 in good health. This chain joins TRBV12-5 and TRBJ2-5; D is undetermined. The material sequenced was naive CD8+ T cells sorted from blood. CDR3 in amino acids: CASGLDYQETQYF. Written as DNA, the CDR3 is TGTGCTAGTGGTTTGGACTACCAAGAGACCCAGTACTTC. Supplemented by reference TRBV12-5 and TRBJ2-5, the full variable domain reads DARVTQTPRHKVTEMGQEVTMRCQPILGHNTVFWYRQTMMQGLELLAYFRNRAPLDDSGMPKDRFSAEMPDATLATLKIQPSEPRDSAVYFCASGLDYQETQYFGPGTRLLVL.